This T cell receptor beta chain was found in a study of tumor-infiltrating lymphocytes in oesophageal squamous cell carcinoma. The germline V gene has CDR1 SGHTA and CDR2 FQGNSA. The CDR3 consists of 15 residues. The V segment lost 2 bases and the J segment 4 bases; nucleotides outside the gene matches: 5. This clonotype was counted between two and nine times. Each CDR3 protein is one row after TCRdb ran MiXCR on the PCR reads. The data show 16,000 or so distinct CDR3 sequences, with roughly 55% seen just once and more than 15% held by the top ten. This chain connects TRBV7-2 to TRBJ2-7; 10 bases agree with TRBD2. This receptor was identified in a male donor with esophageal squamous cell carcinoma. The sample consisted of esophageal tumor tissue. CDR3 in DNA: TGTGCCAGCAGCTTAAACCCTAGCGGGAGTTACGAGCAGTACTTC. Its translation is CASSLNPSGSYEQYF. Supplemented by reference TRBV7-2 and TRBJ2-7, the full variable domain reads GAGVSQSPSNKVTEKGKDVELRCDPISGHTALYWYRQSLGQGLEFLIYFQGNSAPDKSGLPSDRFSAERTGGSVSTLTIQRTQQEDSAVYLCASSLNPSGSYEQYFGPGTRLTVT.